The present T cell receptor beta chain was sequenced within a study of blood T cell repertoires in COVID-19. Study information: Specimens from acute and convalescent COVID-19 originated in the United States, Italy and Spain. T cells, B-cell-depleted T cells, or PBMCs provided the cDNA or gDNA that served as material.

Germline V gives CDR1 ENHRY, CDR2 SYGVKD. The V end lost 10 bases, the J end lost 3 bases, and 22 bases lay between the germline ends. This CDR3 is built from 15 residues. In the original processing: Researchers report that nucleated cell counts were estimated from reference gene primer amplification. The data were produced by immunoSEQ multiplex PCR, yet TCRdb's version contains in-frame clones alone and is incomplete. V, J and clone size derive from that table, while D and trimming were established from the DNA sequence. Of 76,000 or so clones in the sample, over 75% are singletons; the top ten hold 11%.

The chain joins TRBV10-3 to TRBJ2-7; TRBD2 is a possible D gene (6 bases). Sample: peripheral blood. This clonotype was sampled from a man in his fifties or sixties with acute or convalescent COVID-19. CDR3 coding DNA: TGTGCCACGACGGAAGGACCGGGGGACGTCTACGAGCAGTACTTC. Translating it yields CATTEGPGDVYEQYF.